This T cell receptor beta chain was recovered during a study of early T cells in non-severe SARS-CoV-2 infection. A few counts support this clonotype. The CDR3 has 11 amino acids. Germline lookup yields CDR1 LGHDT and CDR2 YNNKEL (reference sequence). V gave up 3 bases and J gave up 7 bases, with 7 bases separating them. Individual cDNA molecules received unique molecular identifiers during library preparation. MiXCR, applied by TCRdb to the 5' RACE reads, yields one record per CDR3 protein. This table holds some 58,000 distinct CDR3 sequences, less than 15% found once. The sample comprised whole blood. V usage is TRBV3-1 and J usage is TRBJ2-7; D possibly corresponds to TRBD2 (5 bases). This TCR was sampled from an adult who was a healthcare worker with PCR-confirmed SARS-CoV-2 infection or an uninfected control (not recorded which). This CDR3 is CASSHPGEQYF. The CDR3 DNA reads TGTGCCAGCAGCCACCCGGGGGAGCAGTACTTC.